These T cell receptor beta chains were read from a single sample in a study of blood T cell repertoires in COVID-19. The table came from immunoSEQ multiplex PCR; TCRdb's copy has only in-frame clones and leaves some out. The table shows a few hundred thousand clones, with around 91% occurring only once. The specimen was PBMCs or T cells enriched from blood (not recorded which). The receptor set was obtained from a man aged 18 to 35 who had recovered from COVID-19. Each CDR3 is given with its conserved first and last residue. The D gene is left open where the match is weak. Only part of the rows carry a size: once, few, many, or a class if the clone is expanded.

>NA|TRBV2|TRBJ2-5|13|NA
CASSERLAETQYF
TGTGCCAGCAGTGAAAGGCTAGCGGAGACCCAGTACTTC
>NA|TRBV10-3|TRBJ1-1|15|NA
CAISDVRSMNTEAFF
TGTGCCATCAGTGATGTCAGGTCCATGAACACTGAAGCTTTCTTT
>NA|TRBV18|TRBJ2-1|15|TRBD2
CASSLGLAGVDEQFF
TGTGCCAGCTCTTTGGGACTAGCGGGAGTCGATGAGCAGTTCTTC
>NA|TRBV11-2|TRBJ2-5|15|TRBD1
CASSSGTGGLETQYF
TGTGCCAGCAGCTCTGGGACAGGGGGATTAGAGACCCAGTACTTC
>NA|TRBV5-1|TRBJ2-7|11|NA
CASSLQDEQYF
TGCGCCAGCAGCTTGCAGGACGAGCAGTACTTC
>NA|TRBV7-6|TRBJ2-1|13|NA
CASSLGLALEQFF
TGTGCCAGCAGCTTAGGGCTAGCGTTGGAGCAGTTCTTC
>NA|TRBV7-8|TRBJ1-5|15|NA
CASSLIQEGNQPQHF
TGTGCCAGCAGCTTAATCCAGGAAGGCAATCAGCCCCAGCATTTT
>NA|TRBV13|TRBJ1-3|15|TRBD1
CASSLHTGGGNTIYF
TGTGCCAGCAGCTTACACACAGGGGGCGGAAACACCATATATTTT
>NA|TRBV28|TRBJ2-7|14|NA
CASRPGQGVYEQYF
TGTGCCAGCAGGCCGGGACAAGGGGTCTACGAGCAGTACTTC
>NA|TRBV18|TRBJ2-2|13|NA
CASSPPGGGELFF
TGTGCCAGCTCACCACCTGGCGGCGGGGAGCTGTTTTTT
>once|TRBV24-1|TRBJ2-3|22|TRBD2
CATSDSSRLAGGQPPSTDTQYF
TGTGCCACCAGTGATTCATCCCGACTAGCGGGGGGGCAACCCCCTAGCACAGATACGCAGTATTTT
>NA|TRBV19|TRBJ2-7|16|TRBD2
CASSTSRTRRTYEQYF
TGTGCCAGTAGTACCTCTCGGACTAGGAGAACTTACGAGCAGTACTTC
>NA|TRBV2|TRBJ2-1|15|TRBD1
CASGTSGTGRNEQFF
TGTGCCAGCGGAACATCCGGGACAGGGCGAAATGAGCAGTTCTTC
>NA|TRBV5-1|TRBJ2-7|13|NA
CASSLRGSGEQYF
TGCGCCAGCAGCTTGAGGGGCTCGGGCGAGCAGTACTTC
>NA|TRBV7-3|TRBJ1-3|16|NA
CASSLIGRGSGNTIYF
TGTGCCAGCAGCTTAATAGGCAGGGGCTCTGGAAACACCATATATTTT
>NA|TRBV28|TRBJ1-5|13|TRBD1
CASAGGDFQPQHF
TGTGCCAGCGCAGGGGGTGATTTTCAGCCCCAGCATTTT
>NA|TRBV7-8|TRBJ1-4|15|TRBD1
CASSSYRGTNEKLFF
TGTGCCAGCAGCTCTTACAGGGGTACTAATGAAAAACTGTTTTTT
>NA|TRBV10-3|TRBJ2-7|13|NA
CAISVTDNYEQYF
TGTGCCATCAGTGTTACAGATAACTACGAGCAGTACTTC
>NA|TRBV5-8|TRBJ1-5|19|NA
CASSLVRARQDYSNQPQHF
TGTGCCAGCAGCTTGGTCCGGGCCAGACAGGATTATAGCAATCAGCCCCAGCATTTT
>NA|TRBV7-2|TRBJ2-7|15|TRBD1
CASSRSGTGSYEQYF
TGTGCCAGCAGCAGATCCGGGACAGGCTCCTACGAGCAGTACTTC
>NA|TRBV7-2|TRBJ1-2|15|TRBD1
CASSARQGAGYGYTF
TGTGCCAGCAGCGCCAGACAGGGGGCTGGCTATGGCTACACCTTC
>once|TRBV2|TRBJ2-3|15|TRBD2
CASSDLDSGRDTQYF
TGTGCCAGCAGTGACCTAGACAGCGGGAGGGATACGCAGTATTTT
>NA|TRBV5-3|TRBJ1-6|18|NA
CARSSLFQETISNSPLHF
TGTGCCAGAAGCTCCCTGTTCCAGGAAACGATTTCCAATTCACCCCTCCACTTT
>NA|TRBV5-1|TRBJ1-4|14|TRBD1
CASSFGQGGEKLFF
TGCGCCAGCAGCTTCGGACAGGGGGGTGAAAAACTGTTTTTT
>NA|TRBV7-8|TRBJ1-2|15|NA
CASSLFGGANYGYTF
TGTGCCAGCAGCTTATTCGGGGGAGCTAACTATGGCTACACCTTC
>once|TRBV5-1|TRBJ2-7|14|TRBD1
CASSRTGTYYEQYF
TGCGCCAGCAGCCGGACAGGGACATACTACGAGCAGTACTTC
>NA|TRBV2|TRBJ2-1|13|TRBD1
CASRSGQLNEQFF
TGTGCCAGTCGTTCGGGACAGCTAAATGAGCAGTTCTTC
>NA|TRBV11-1|TRBJ1-1|15|TRBD1
CASSTAGQGKTEAFF
TGTGCCAGCAGCACCGCGGGACAGGGAAAGACTGAAGCTTTCTTT